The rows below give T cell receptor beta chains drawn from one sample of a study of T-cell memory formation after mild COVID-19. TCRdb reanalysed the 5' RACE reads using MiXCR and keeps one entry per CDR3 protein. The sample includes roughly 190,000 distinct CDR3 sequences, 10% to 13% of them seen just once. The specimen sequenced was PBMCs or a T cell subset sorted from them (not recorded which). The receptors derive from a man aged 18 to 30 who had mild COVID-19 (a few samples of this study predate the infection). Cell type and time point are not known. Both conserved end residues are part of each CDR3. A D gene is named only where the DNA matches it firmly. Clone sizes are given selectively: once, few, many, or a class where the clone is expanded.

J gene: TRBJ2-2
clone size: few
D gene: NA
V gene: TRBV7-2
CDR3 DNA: TGTGCCAGCAGCTTAGAACAGGCTCTCAACACCGGGGAGCTGTTTTTT
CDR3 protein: CASSLEQALNTGELFF

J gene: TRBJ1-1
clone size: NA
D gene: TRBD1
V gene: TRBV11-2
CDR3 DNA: TGTGCCAGCAGCTGGCCGGGACAGGGGTTGGCTGAAGCTTTCTTT
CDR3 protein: CASSWPGQGLAEAFF

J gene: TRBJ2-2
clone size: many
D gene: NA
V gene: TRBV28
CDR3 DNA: TGTGCCAGCAGTTTGACGAACACCGGGGAGCTGTTTTTT
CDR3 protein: CASSLTNTGELFF

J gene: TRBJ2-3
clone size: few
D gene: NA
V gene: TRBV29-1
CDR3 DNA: TGCAGCGTTGCCCCAGGGACCGGAGATACGCAGTATTTT
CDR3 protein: CSVAPGTGDTQYF

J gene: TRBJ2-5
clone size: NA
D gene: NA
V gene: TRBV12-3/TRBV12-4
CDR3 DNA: TGTGCCAGCAGTAACGGGGGGACCCAGTACTTC
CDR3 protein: CASSNGGTQYF

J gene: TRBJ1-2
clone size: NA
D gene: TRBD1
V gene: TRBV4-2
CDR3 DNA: TGTGCCAGCAGCCAACTGGACAGGAAGAGTGGCTACACCTTC
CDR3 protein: CASSQLDRKSGYTF

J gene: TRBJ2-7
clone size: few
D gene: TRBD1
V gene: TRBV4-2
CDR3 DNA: TGTGCCAGCAGCCAAGAAGGGACAGGGTACTACGAGCAGTACTTC
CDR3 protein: CASSQEGTGYYEQYF

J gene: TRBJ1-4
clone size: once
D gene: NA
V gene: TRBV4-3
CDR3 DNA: TGCGCCAGCAGTCCGGGGTTTAATGAAAAACTGTTTTTT
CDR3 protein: CASSPGFNEKLFF

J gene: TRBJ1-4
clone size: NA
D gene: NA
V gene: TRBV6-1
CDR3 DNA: TGTGCCAGCAGCGGAAATGAAAAACTGTTTTTT
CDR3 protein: CASSGNEKLFF

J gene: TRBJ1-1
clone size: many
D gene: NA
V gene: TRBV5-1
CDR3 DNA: TGCGCCAGCAGCCTCCTTGGGGGACAAGTGAACACTGAAGCTTTCTTT
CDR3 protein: CASSLLGGQVNTEAFF

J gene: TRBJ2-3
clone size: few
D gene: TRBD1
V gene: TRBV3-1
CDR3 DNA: TGTGCCAGCAGCTTGCGACAGGGTAATTTGGATACGCAGTATTTT
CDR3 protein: CASSLRQGNLDTQYF

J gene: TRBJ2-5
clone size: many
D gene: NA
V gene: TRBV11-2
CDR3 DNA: TGTGCCACCGGGCCCAGGTGGTCAGAGACCCAGTACTTC
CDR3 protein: CATGPRWSETQYF

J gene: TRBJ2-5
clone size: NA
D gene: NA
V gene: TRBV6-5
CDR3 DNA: TGTGCCAGCAGTTCCCCCGGGACCGTGGACCAGTACTTC
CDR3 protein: CASSSPGTVDQYF

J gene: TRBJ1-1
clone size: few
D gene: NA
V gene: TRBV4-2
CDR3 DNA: TGTGCCAGCAGCCACCCCGGTCCGTGGGGGGACACTGAAGCTTTCTTT
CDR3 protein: CASSHPGPWGDTEAFF

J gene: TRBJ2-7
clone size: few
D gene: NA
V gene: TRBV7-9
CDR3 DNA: TGTGCCAGCAGCTACCGAGGAAACGAGGGGGACTTC
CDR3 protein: CASSYRGNEGDF

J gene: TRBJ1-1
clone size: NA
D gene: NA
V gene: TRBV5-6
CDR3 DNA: TGTGCCAGCAGCACACCTCGGGGTGGCAACACTGAAGCTTTCTTT
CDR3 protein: CASSTPRGGNTEAFF

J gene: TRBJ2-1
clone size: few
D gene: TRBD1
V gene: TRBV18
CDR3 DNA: TGTGCCAGCTCACCAATTTTTTCGGACAGGGGCGGCGAGCAGTTCTTC
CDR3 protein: CASSPIFSDRGGEQFF

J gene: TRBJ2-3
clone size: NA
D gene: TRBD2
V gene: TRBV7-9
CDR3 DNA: TGTGCCAGCAGCTTCCAGCGGGGGGGCCGAGGGACAGATACGCAGTATTTT
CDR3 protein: CASSFQRGGRGTDTQYF

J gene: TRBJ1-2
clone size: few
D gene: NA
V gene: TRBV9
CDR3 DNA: TGTGCCAGCAGCGCCTCCGGGACGTCCTATGGCTACACCTTC
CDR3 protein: CASSASGTSYGYTF

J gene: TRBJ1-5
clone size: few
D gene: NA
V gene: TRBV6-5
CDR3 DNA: TGTGCCAGCAGTTACTCTCGGGGGGCCAATCAGCCCCAGCATTTT
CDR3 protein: CASSYSRGANQPQHF

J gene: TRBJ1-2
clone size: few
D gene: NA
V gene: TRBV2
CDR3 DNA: TGTGCCAGCCGAGAAGATCAGGGCTATGGCTACACCTTC
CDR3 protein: CASREDQGYGYTF

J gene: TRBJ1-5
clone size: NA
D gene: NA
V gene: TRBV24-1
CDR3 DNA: TGTGCCACCAGTGACAGGGTAGGTCAGCCCCAGCATTTT
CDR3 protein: CATSDRVGQPQHF

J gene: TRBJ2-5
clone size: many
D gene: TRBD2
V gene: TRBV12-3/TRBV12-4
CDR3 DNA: TGTGCCAGCAGTGCACTAGCGGGGGATCGGGAGACCCAGTACTTC
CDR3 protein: CASSALAGDRETQYF

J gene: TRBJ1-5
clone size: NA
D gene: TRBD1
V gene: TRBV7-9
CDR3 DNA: TGTGCCAGCAGCATCGGACAGGGTGGACAGCCCCAGCATTTT
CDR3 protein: CASSIGQGGQPQHF

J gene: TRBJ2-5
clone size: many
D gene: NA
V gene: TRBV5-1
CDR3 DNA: TGCGCCAGCAGCCAGGGGATTGGAGAGACCCAGTACTTC
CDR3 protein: CASSQGIGETQYF

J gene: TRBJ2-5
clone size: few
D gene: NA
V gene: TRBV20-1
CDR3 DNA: TGCAGTGCTATGGAAGAGACCCAGTACTTC
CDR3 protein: CSAMEETQYF

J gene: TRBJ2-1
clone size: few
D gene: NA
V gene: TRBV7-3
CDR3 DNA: TGTGCCAGCAGCACCTCAGACGGACATGAGCAGTTCTTC
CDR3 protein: CASSTSDGHEQFF